The rows below give T cell receptor beta chains drawn from one sample of a study of blood T cell repertoires in COVID-19. Sequencing was performed with immunoSEQ multiplex PCR; in TCRdb, only in-frame clones are kept and a portion is missing. The sample consists of under 250,000 clones, approximately 86% of them appearing once. The sample taken for sequencing was peripheral blood. These receptor sequences come from a human donor in a cohort sampled during active COVID-19. Each CDR3 is given with its conserved first and last residue. Each record gives: V gene, D gene, clone size, J gene, CDR3 protein, CDR3 DNA. A D gene is named only where the DNA matches it firmly. Only part of the rows carry a size: once, few, many, or a class if the clone is expanded.

V gene: TRBV2; D gene: .; clone size: once; J gene: TRBJ2-3; CDR3 protein: CASNREITSTDTQYF; CDR3 DNA: TGTGCCAGCAACAGGGAGATTACTAGCACAGATACGCAGTATTTT
V gene: TRBV19; D gene: TRBD1; clone size: once; J gene: TRBJ1-1; CDR3 protein: CATKTGDAMNTEAFF; CDR3 DNA: TGTGCCACCAAGACAGGGGATGCGATGAACACTGAAGCTTTCTTT
V gene: TRBV27; D gene: .; clone size: .; J gene: TRBJ2-7; CDR3 protein: CASSLAGRSYEQYF; CDR3 DNA: TGTGCCAGCAGTTTAGCGGGACGCTCCTACGAGCAGTACTTC
V gene: TRBV5-1; D gene: .; clone size: .; J gene: TRBJ2-1; CDR3 protein: CASSLEPPGEQFF; CDR3 DNA: TGCGCCAGCAGCTTGGAGCCCCCGGGTGAGCAGTTCTTC
V gene: TRBV24-1; D gene: .; clone size: once; J gene: TRBJ2-1; CDR3 protein: CATSASTGLSYNEQFF; CDR3 DNA: TGTGCCACCAGTGCCTCAACAGGGCTATCCTACAATGAGCAGTTCTTC
V gene: TRBV20-1; D gene: .; clone size: few; J gene: TRBJ2-4; CDR3 protein: CSASPPGNIQYF; CDR3 DNA: TGCAGTGCTAGTCCACCAGGGAACATTCAGTACTTC
V gene: TRBV29-1; D gene: TRBD1; clone size: .; J gene: TRBJ2-1; CDR3 protein: CSVDETGADEQFF; CDR3 DNA: TGCAGCGTTGATGAGACAGGGGCGGATGAGCAGTTCTTC
V gene: TRBV14; D gene: TRBD2; clone size: .; J gene: TRBJ2-1; CDR3 protein: CASSQTRGGGSFNEQFF; CDR3 DNA: TGTGCCAGCAGCCAAACGCGGGGGGGCGGATCCTTCAATGAGCAGTTCTTC
V gene: TRBV6-1; D gene: TRBD1; clone size: few; J gene: TRBJ2-5; CDR3 protein: CASSEQTGGKETQYF; CDR3 DNA: TGTGCCAGCAGTGAACAGACAGGGGGCAAAGAGACCCAGTACTTC
V gene: TRBV7-9; D gene: TRBD2; clone size: .; J gene: TRBJ2-5; CDR3 protein: CASSTSGTSEETQYF; CDR3 DNA: TGTGCCAGCAGCACCTCCGGGACTAGCGAGGAGACCCAGTACTTC
V gene: TRBV12-3/TRBV12-4; D gene: .; clone size: .; J gene: TRBJ2-3; CDR3 protein: CATARGGTDTQYF; CDR3 DNA: TGTGCCACCGCTCGCGGGGGCACAGATACGCAGTATTTT
V gene: TRBV30; D gene: .; clone size: .; J gene: TRBJ2-3; CDR3 protein: CAWSTLAEYTDTQYF; CDR3 DNA: TGTGCCTGGAGTACGTTAGCGGAGTACACAGATACGCAGTATTTT
V gene: TRBV10-3; D gene: TRBD2; clone size: once; J gene: TRBJ2-5; CDR3 protein: CAISEGGAGTSGSLKTQYF; CDR3 DNA: TGTGCCATCAGTGAGGGGGGGGCAGGCACTAGCGGGAGCTTGAAGACCCAGTACTTC
V gene: TRBV27; D gene: TRBD2; clone size: .; J gene: TRBJ2-1; CDR3 protein: CASSPAPGLRNNEQFF; CDR3 DNA: TGTGCCAGCAGCCCGGCACCGGGACTACGAAACAATGAGCAGTTCTTC
V gene: TRBV9; D gene: TRBD1; clone size: once; J gene: TRBJ1-6; CDR3 protein: CASSVQTGNNSPLHF; CDR3 DNA: TGTGCCAGCAGCGTCCAGACAGGGAATAATTCACCCCTCCACTTT
V gene: TRBV6-6; D gene: TRBD1; clone size: .; J gene: TRBJ1-4; CDR3 protein: CASSYGDREGEKLFF; CDR3 DNA: TGTGCCAGCAGTTACGGGGACAGGGAAGGTGAAAAACTGTTTTTT
V gene: TRBV19; D gene: .; clone size: few; J gene: TRBJ2-3; CDR3 protein: CASSIGQPGTDTQYF; CDR3 DNA: TGTGCCAGTAGTATAGGACAGCCGGGCACAGATACGCAGTATTTT
V gene: TRBV7-9; D gene: .; clone size: .; J gene: TRBJ2-2; CDR3 protein: CASNPSATGSTGELFF; CDR3 DNA: TGTGCCAGCAACCCCTCCGCGACAGGTTCAACCGGGGAGCTGTTTTTT
V gene: TRBV12-5; D gene: TRBD1; clone size: .; J gene: TRBJ2-3; CDR3 protein: CASGYGQGVGTDTQYF; CDR3 DNA: TGTGCTAGTGGTTACGGACAGGGGGTTGGCACAGATACGCAGTATTTT
V gene: TRBV5-6; D gene: TRBD2; clone size: .; J gene: TRBJ2-5; CDR3 protein: CASSQSGVQETQYF; CDR3 DNA: TGTGCCAGCAGCCAAAGCGGGGTTCAAGAGACCCAGTACTTC
V gene: TRBV6-5; D gene: .; clone size: .; J gene: TRBJ2-7; CDR3 protein: CASRQGLNPSDEQYF; CDR3 DNA: TGTGCCAGCAGACAAGGACTCAACCCAAGTGACGAGCAGTACTTC
V gene: TRBV19; D gene: TRBD2; clone size: .; J gene: TRBJ2-7; CDR3 protein: CASRTAGTSGLPTKQYF; CDR3 DNA: TGTGCCAGTAGGACCGCCGGGACTAGCGGGTTACCTACGAAGCAGTACTTC
V gene: TRBV5-1; D gene: TRBD2; clone size: .; J gene: TRBJ2-2; CDR3 protein: CASSPGLAGLTGELFF; CDR3 DNA: TGCGCCAGCAGCCCGGGACTAGCGGGGCTCACCGGGGAGCTGTTTTTT
V gene: TRBV5-1; D gene: TRBD2; clone size: .; J gene: TRBJ2-1; CDR3 protein: CASSLLAVYNEQFF; CDR3 DNA: TGCGCCAGCAGCTTGCTAGCGGTGTACAATGAGCAGTTCTTC
V gene: TRBV9; D gene: .; clone size: .; J gene: TRBJ2-5; CDR3 protein: CASSPSGGGVKTQYF; CDR3 DNA: TGTGCCAGCAGCCCGTCAGGGGGAGGAGTAAAGACCCAGTACTTC
V gene: TRBV7-2; D gene: TRBD1; clone size: .; J gene: TRBJ2-2; CDR3 protein: CASNLQGSNTGELFF; CDR3 DNA: TGTGCCAGCAATCTACAGGGGTCGAACACCGGGGAGCTGTTTTTT
V gene: TRBV6-6; D gene: TRBD1; clone size: .; J gene: TRBJ1-5; CDR3 protein: CASTRTGLNQPQHF; CDR3 DNA: TGTGCCAGCACCCGGACAGGGCTTAATCAGCCCCAGCATTTT
V gene: TRBV28; D gene: TRBD1; clone size: .; J gene: TRBJ2-7; CDR3 protein: CASSLPGTGYEQYF; CDR3 DNA: TGTGCCAGCAGTTTACCCGGGACAGGCTACGAGCAGTACTTC
V gene: TRBV6-2/TRBV6-3; D gene: .; clone size: .; J gene: TRBJ1-5; CDR3 protein: CASSPEWGRFRGNQPQHF; CDR3 DNA: TGTGCCAGCAGTCCCGAGTGGGGCAGGTTTCGTGGCAATCAGCCCCAGCATTTT
V gene: TRBV28; D gene: TRBD1; clone size: .; J gene: TRBJ1-2; CDR3 protein: CASMAGGVYGYTF; CDR3 DNA: TGTGCCAGCATGGCAGGGGGTGTCTATGGCTACACCTTC
V gene: TRBV2; D gene: .; clone size: few; J gene: TRBJ1-1; CDR3 protein: CASSPDLTGTEAFF; CDR3 DNA: TGTGCCAGCAGTCCGGACTTAACGGGCACTGAAGCTTTCTTT
V gene: TRBV5-1; D gene: .; clone size: .; J gene: TRBJ2-1; CDR3 protein: CASSHTNGGEHNSYNEQFF; CDR3 DNA: TGCGCCAGCAGTCACACAAACGGCGGGGAACATAACTCCTACAATGAGCAGTTCTTC
V gene: TRBV19; D gene: .; clone size: .; J gene: TRBJ2-5; CDR3 protein: CASRKTAQETQYF; CDR3 DNA: TGTGCCAGTAGGAAGACAGCACAAGAGACCCAGTACTTC
V gene: TRBV3-1/TRBV3-2; D gene: .; clone size: .; J gene: TRBJ1-5; CDR3 protein: CASSHRAAGRNQPQHF; CDR3 DNA: TGTGCCAGCAGCCATCGTGCGGCAGGGCGAAATCAGCCCCAGCATTTT
V gene: TRBV5-6; D gene: TRBD1; clone size: .; J gene: TRBJ1-4; CDR3 protein: CASSLKGAFNEKLFF; CDR3 DNA: TGTGCCAGCAGCTTGAAGGGGGCCTTCAATGAAAAACTGTTTTTT
V gene: TRBV10-3; D gene: .; clone size: once; J gene: TRBJ2-4; CDR3 protein: CAISEGGKGSDIQYF; CDR3 DNA: TGTGCCATCAGTGAGGGAGGGAAGGGTAGTGACATTCAGTACTTC
V gene: TRBV12-2; D gene: .; clone size: .; J gene: TRBJ2-1; CDR3 protein: CASRLAGGSSYNEQFF; CDR3 DNA: TGTGCAAGTCGCTTAGCGGGGGGTAGCTCCTACAATGAGCAGTTCTTC
V gene: TRBV18; D gene: .; clone size: .; J gene: TRBJ2-1; CDR3 protein: CASSPPTGLYNEQFF; CDR3 DNA: TGTGCCAGCTCACCACCAACAGGGCTTTACAATGAGCAGTTCTTC